This T cell receptor beta chain was observed in a study of T cell responses to AZD1222 COVID-19 vaccine. Some clones are missing from TCRdb's copy, which holds only in-frame ones; the method was immunoSEQ multiplex PCR. The sample has 90,000 to 120,000 clones, under 95% seen once; the top ten hold roughly a fifth. The germline CDR1 and CDR2 sequences are DFQATT and SNEGSKA (reference sequence). The CDR3 contains 16 residues. The trim removed 3 bases at V and 4 bases at J, leaving 9 bases unmatched. On this clone: No antigen is known for it.

Study outcomes and limitations: Nearly half of spike-specific TCRs reportedly target variant regions that are unmutated in the B.1.351 and B.1.1.7 variants. Spike-spanning, vaccine-associated CD4 TCRs were dominant at 160-218 and 743-854.

The TCR originated in an adult in good health. This chain joins TRBV20-1 and TRBJ2-2, with 9 bases matching TRBD1. Sequencing used peripheral blood, obtained on day 0 of AZD1222 vaccination. CDR3 sequence (DNA): TGCAGTGCTAGTCGTGAAACAGGGGGCGTCACCGGGGAGCTGTTTTTT. This codes for CSASRETGGVTGELFF.